Detailed here is one TCR beta chain. Antigen specificity is unknown. This specimen belongs to a study of a mutant IDH1 vaccine in newly diagnosed glioma. Data came from immunoSEQ multiplex PCR; TCRdb stores just in-frame clones and leaves some out. This sample has 35,000 to 45,000 clones; under 90% occur once, and the top ten carry roughly 16%. Indicated time point: week 11, during vaccination. Every single dose of the vaccine, 300 ug of mutant IDH1 20-mer peptide, came with topical imiquimod. Sequencing was performed on peripheral blood mononuclear cells (PBMCs), taken from a glioma patient whose treatment included an IDH1 peptide vaccine. This TCR derives from a woman aged 30 to 39 with glioma. Some clones in this sample may be carry-over from other donors' samples.

The CDR3 sequence: CSARVGGNTEAFF. The DNA for the CDR3 is TGCAGCGCCAGGGTCGGGGGGAACACTGAAGCTTTCTTT. This rearrangement joins TRBV29-1 to TRBJ1-1, with D maybe TRBD1 (5 bases). V was trimmed by 7 bases and J by 1 base, leaving 13 bases between them. Germline CDR1 SQVTM, CDR2 ANQGSEA. This CDR3 is 13 amino acids long.